The 20 T cell receptor beta chains reported below all come from one sample, sequenced in a study of blood T cell repertoires in COVID-19. The protocol was immunoSEQ multiplex PCR, while the TCRdb copy is restricted to in-frame clones and leaves out a portion. The table lists 300,000 to 500,000 clones, over 75% of them singletons. The sample was PBMCs or T cells enriched from blood (not recorded which). All receptors derive from a woman aged 40 to 50 with acute COVID-19.

Concerning this clone itself: Other DNA sequences in the same sample also yield this CDR3. This rearrangement joins TRBV3-1 (or the pseudogene TRBV3-2) to TRBJ1-1; 8 bases line up with TRBD1. The V gene's germline CDR1 is LGHDT and CDR2 YNNKEL (reference sequence). The CDR3 contains 14 residues. V trimming: 0 bases; J trimming: 5 bases; junction bases outside the gene matches: 2. The CDR3 spells CASSQDRGLTEAFF. The CDR3 nucleotides read TGTGCCAGCAGCCAAGACAGGGGGCTTACTGAAGCTTTCTTT.

The chain uses TRBV7-9 and TRBJ2-1; 8 bases are shared with TRBD1. With V trimmed by 6 bases and J by 5 bases, 3 bases remained unmatched. The CDR3 covers 13 residues. The V gene's germline CDR1 is SEHNR and CDR2 FQNEAQ (reference sequence). In nucleotides, the CDR3 is TGTGCCAGCAGGATGACAGGGGACAATGAGCAGTTCTTC. Protein: CASRMTGDNEQFF. Looking up the rest from reference TRBV7-9 and TRBJ2-1 gives the full variable domain: DTGVSQNPRHKITKRGQNVTFRCDPISEHNRLYWYRQTLGQGPEFLTYFQNEAQLEKSRLLSDRFSAERPKGSFSTLEIQRTEQGDSAMYLCASRMTGDNEQFFGPGTRLTVL.

This clone was seen a few times. The V call is TRBV6-6, the J call TRBJ1-1; TRBD1 agrees at 7 bases. The CDR3 is made up of 14 amino acids. After removal of 6 bases from V and 1 base from J, the junction contained 5 bases not matched to a gene. CDR1 is MNHNY and CDR2 is SVGAGI in the germline V gene (reference sequence). The DNA for the CDR3 is TGTGCCAGCAGCTCTAGGGGGCCGAACACTGAAGCTTTCTTT. Protein: CASSSRGPNTEAFF.

The chain recombines TRBV7-2 with TRBJ2-5; 13 bases are shared with TRBD2. There are 17 residues in the CDR3. Unmatched junction bases numbered 8, after V lost 3 bases and J lost 4 bases. Germline V lookup: CDR1 SGHTA, CDR2 FQGNSA. CDR3 nucleotide sequence: TGTGCCAGCAGCTTCCTAACTAGCGGGGGGGCCGGAGAGACCCAGTACTTC. Encoded protein: CASSFLTSGGAGETQYF.

Details on this clone: The junction departs from germline at one end; a sequencing error may be responsible. The J gene is TRBJ2-1, the V gene TRBV7-2, with TRBD2 as a possible D gene (5 bases). The CDR3 extends over 15 amino acids. Per the germline V gene, CDR1 is SGHTA and CDR2 is FQGNSA. The CDR3 region is CASSLARADYSEQFF. In DNA form, the CDR3 reads TGTGCCAGCAGCTTGGCGAGGGCGGATTACAGTGAGCAGTTCTTC.

The rearrangement uses TRBV24-1 and TRBJ1-1, with 7 positions matching TRBD1. Germline CDR1 reads KGHDR; CDR2 reads SFDVKD. Germline trimming cut 12 bases from V and 7 bases from J; bases unmatched to any gene: 13. The length of the CDR3 is 13 residues. The CDR3 loop reads CAPQRRGRFEAFF. In DNA, the CDR3 is TGTGCCCCCCAGAGAAGGGGGCGCTTTGAAGCTTTCTTT.

This chain uses TRBV3-1 (or the pseudogene TRBV3-2) with TRBJ1-1; D gene ambiguous. The CDR3 has 12 amino acids. Germline V gene data show CDR1 as LGHDT and CDR2 as YNNKEL (reference sequence). Trimming took 2 bases from V and 2 from J, leaving 3 bases between them. The CDR3 loop reads CASSQRNTEAFF. The CDR3 nucleotides read TGTGCCAGCAGCCAACGTAACACTGAAGCTTTCTTT.

The chain uses TRBV27 and TRBJ1-1; 7 bases match TRBD1. Per germline, CDR1 MNHEY and CDR2 SMNVEV (reference sequence). This CDR3 contains 12 residues. V shed 9 bases and J 8 bases; nucleotides not matched to a gene: 9. The chain's CDR3 is CASRPPGQEAFF. The CDR3 nucleotides read TGTGCCAGTCGACCTCCGGGACAGGAAGCTTTCTTT.

The chain uses TRBV3-1 (or the pseudogene TRBV3-2) and TRBJ1-2, with 8 bases lining up with TRBD1. The CDR3 is made up of 15 amino acids. Germline assignment: CDR1 LGHDT and CDR2 YNNKEL (reference sequence). Germline trimming cut 2 bases from V and 5 bases from J; bases unmatched to any gene: 7. CDR3 sequence: CASSQLADRGYGYTF. The CDR3 DNA is TGTGCCAGCAGCCAACTCGCCGACAGGGGTTATGGCTACACCTTC.

V gene TRBV29-1 combines with J gene TRBJ1-1; D is undetermined. The V and J ends lost 6 bases and 4 bases respectively, with 15 bases between them. This CDR3 region has 13 residues. Per the germline V gene, CDR1 is SQVTM and CDR2 is ANQGSEA. The chain's CDR3 is CSVPWPRSTEAFF. The CDR3 DNA reads TGCAGCGTCCCTTGGCCGAGGAGCACTGAAGCTTTCTTT.

This chain joins TRBV7-9 and TRBJ1-2; 7 nucleotides align to TRBD1. CDR1 is SEHNR, CDR2 FQNEAQ, per germline (reference sequence). CDR3 length: 13 amino acids. Trimming removed 8 bases from V and 4 bases from J; junction bases left unmatched: 7. The CDR3 sequence is CASHGTVTYGYTF. In nucleotides, the CDR3 is TGTGCCAGCCATGGGACAGTGACCTATGGCTACACCTTC.

This clone was observed many times. The chain uses TRBV6-5 and TRBJ1-1; 9 bases map to TRBD1. The junction had 8 bases not matched to a gene; V was cut back by 6 bases and J by 6 bases. Germline CDR1 is MNHEY and CDR2 is SVGAGI. The CDR3 loop spans 14 amino acids. The CDR3 nucleotides read TGTGCCAGCAGGGCGGACAGGGGATCGGCTGAAGCTTTCTTT. Translated: CASRADRGSAEAFF.

V and J are TRBV12-5 and TRBJ1-6; no clear D gene. This CDR3 contains 15 residues. Trimming removed 3 bases at V and 0 bases at J, with 6 bases between. The germline V gene encodes CDR1 LGHNT and CDR2 FRNRAP. CDR3 region: CASGFRSSYNSPLHF. The DNA of the CDR3 is TGTGCTAGTGGTTTCCGGAGCTCCTATAATTCACCCCTCCACTTT.

The chain couples TRBV19 to TRBJ1-1; D ambiguous. Germline V gives CDR1 LNHDA, CDR2 SQIVND (reference sequence). The CDR3 is made up of 15 amino acids. Trimming shortened V by 2 bases and J by 7 bases, and 17 bases separated the two germline ends. CDR3 loop: CASSILLRPFNEAFF. As DNA, the CDR3 is TGTGCCAGTAGTATACTTTTGCGGCCCTTTAATGAAGCTTTCTTT.

V is TRBV6-5 and J is TRBJ1-4; D not certain. CDR3 length: 13 residues. Germline CDR1 MNHEY, CDR2 SVGAGI. Between the trimmed V and J ends, which lost 6 bases and 6 bases, there was a span of 11 bases. CDR3 region: CASRVSGDEKLFF. The CDR3, as DNA: TGTGCCAGCAGGGTTTCAGGTGATGAAAAACTGTTTTTT.

This sequence joins TRBV3-1 (or the pseudogene TRBV3-2) and TRBJ2-1; TRBD2 matches at 7 bases. Germline V gene data show CDR1 as LGHDT and CDR2 as YNNKEL (reference sequence). The CDR3 is 15 residues long. The V and J ends lost 5 bases and 9 bases, in that order; junction bases with no gene match: 13. The CDR3 bases are TGTGCCAGCAGCTACGACCGGGCCGGGAGGAGTGAGCAGTTCTTC. Translated: CASSYDRAGRSEQFF.

This chain connects TRBV14 to TRBJ2-1, with D unresolved. The CDR3 has 18 residues. CDR1 SGHDN and CDR2 FVKESK come from the germline V gene. With 3 bases removed from V and 0 bases from J, the gap between germline ends came to 18 bases. CDR3 region: CASSHTVSPKSSYNEQFF. In DNA form, the CDR3 reads TGTGCCAGCAGCCATACGGTCTCCCCCAAGAGCTCCTACAATGAGCAGTTCTTC.

The rearrangement links TRBV30 to TRBJ1-6; no firm D call. The CDR3 runs 15 residues. Trimming shortened V by 2 bases and J by 3 bases, and 11 bases separated the two germline ends. Germline assignment: CDR1 GTSNPN and CDR2 SVGIG (reference sequence). This chain's CDR3 is CAWSNSFLYNSPLHF. In nucleotides, the CDR3 is TGTGCCTGGAGTAACAGCTTCCTCTATAATTCACCCCTCCACTTT. The variable domain in full, completed from reference TRBV30 and TRBJ1-6, reads SQTIHQWPATLVQPVGSPLSLECTVEGTSNPNLYWYRQAAGRGLQLLFYSVGIGQISSEVPQNLSASRPQDRQFILSSKKLLLSDSGFYLCAWSNSFLYNSPLHFGNGTRLTVT.

This clone was observed a single time. The chain joins TRBV7-8 to TRBJ1-2; the match to TRBD1 covers 7 bases. Per the germline V gene, CDR1 is SGHVS and CDR2 is FQNEAQ. Germline trimming cut 2 bases from V and 3 bases from J; bases unmatched to any gene: 15. The length of the CDR3 is 18 residues. Written as DNA, the CDR3 is TGTGCCAGCAGCTTAAGATCCAGGGACAGCAGTTTCCACTATGGCTACACCTTC. Translating gives CASSLRSRDSSFHYGYTF.

V is TRBV11-2 and J is TRBJ2-3, with D maybe TRBD1 (6 bases). CDR3 size: 16 residues. CDR1 is SGHAT, CDR2 FQNNGV, per germline. V was cut by 3 bases and J by 0 bases, with 13 bases left in between. CDR3 loop: CASSFGRTVSTDTQYF. DNA for the CDR3: TGTGCCAGCAGCTTTGGGCGGACAGTTAGCACAGATACGCAGTATTTT.